These 20 T cell receptor beta chains were sequenced from one sample in a study of cytomegalovirus exposure and HLA in healthy donors. PCR employed 60 Vbeta and 13 Jbeta primers. Data came from immunoSEQ multiplex PCR; TCRdb stores just in-frame clones and leaves some out. This table holds roughly 73,000 clones. The sequencing sample was made of PBMCs. These TCRs come from a female donor in good health and CMV-seropositive.

The rearrangement links TRBV6-6 to TRBJ2-7; tentative D call: TRBD1 (6 bases). Trimming pared 8 bases from V and 3 bases from J, leaving 20 bases between. This CDR3 contains 15 residues. CDR1 MNHNY and CDR2 SVGAGI come from the germline V gene (reference sequence). The CDR3 region is CASQRAQGQGYEQYF. The CDR3, as DNA: TGTGCCAGCCAAAGGGCACAGGGTCAGGGCTACGAGCAGTACTTC.

V and J are TRBV30 and TRBJ1-6; perhaps TRBD1 as D (6 bases). Germline V gene sequence: CDR1 GTSNPN, CDR2 SVGIG (reference sequence). The CDR3 runs 15 residues. Trimming stripped 5 bases from V and 1 base from J, with 12 bases between. For the CDR3, the DNA is TGTGCCTGGGCTCGGGGGGCGTCCTATAATTCACCCCTCCACTTT. It translates to CAWARGASYNSPLHF.

The CDR3 here is CASSIGGGGMAFF. Here the CDR3 DNA reads TGTGCCAGCAGCATCGGGGGCGGGGGGATGGCTTTCTTT. The rearrangement uses TRBV5-8 and TRBJ1-1; D is possibly TRBD1 (6 bases). The CDR3 has 13 amino acids. Germline CDR1 SGHTS, CDR2 YDEGEE. V was clipped by 4 bases and J by 11 bases, with 18 bases between them. Drawing the rest from reference TRBV5-8 and TRBJ1-1, the complete variable domain is EAGVTQSPTHLIKTRGQQATLRCSPISGHTSVYWYQQALGLGLQFLLWYDEGEERNRGNFPPRFSGRQFPNYSSELNVNALELEDSALYLCASSIGGGGMAFFGQGTRLTVV.

V and J are TRBV7-9 and TRBJ1-1; D is ambiguous. CDR3 length: 11 residues. CDR1 is SEHNR and CDR2 is FQNEAQ in the germline V gene (reference sequence). V was cut by 4 bases and J by 7 bases, with 7 bases left in between. The CDR3 region has the DNA TGTGCCAGCAGCTCCGGGAGTGAAGCTTTCTTT. Amino acids: CASSSGSEAFF. Full variable domain (missing parts from reference TRBV7-9 and TRBJ1-1): DTGVSQNPRHKITKRGQNVTFRCDPISEHNRLYWYRQTLGQGPEFLTYFQNEAQLEKSRLLSDRFSAERPKGSFSTLEIQRTEQGDSAMYLCASSSGSEAFFGQGTRLTVV.

The rearrangement uses TRBV6-5 and TRBJ1-1, with a weak D call TRBD1 (6 bases). The germline CDR1 and CDR2 sequences are MNHEY and SVGAGI. V shed 6 bases and J shed 5 bases, with 16 bases lying between them. This CDR3 is 14 amino acids long. The CDR3 DNA is TGTGCCAGCAGCAAAGGGGGGGGGTGGACTGAAGCTTTCTTT. It translates to CASSKGGGWTEAFF.

Written as DNA, the CDR3 is TGTGCCATCACTGACTGGGGCCAGGCGGGAGGCTACACCTTC. This translates into CAITDWGQAGGYTF. This chain uses TRBV10-3 with TRBJ1-2; D possibly corresponds to TRBD1 (5 bases). V dropped 7 bases and J dropped 8 bases, with 20 bases sitting between them. CDR1 ENHRY and CDR2 SYGVKD come from the germline V gene. The CDR3 runs 14 residues.

V usage is TRBV7-9 and J usage is TRBJ1-3; D remains unclear. Looked up from germline, CDR1 is SEHNR and CDR2 is FQNEAQ (reference sequence). V lost 5 bases and J lost 0, with 8 bases in between. The CDR3 sequence is 14 residues long. As DNA, the CDR3 is TGTGCCAGCAGCACATCTAGCTCTGGAAACACCATATATTTT. This gives the protein CASSTSSSGNTIYF.

The J gene is TRBJ2-7, the V gene TRBV5-6; TRBD2 might be the D (6 bases). The germline V gene encodes CDR1 SGHDT and CDR2 YYEEEE. The V and J ends lost 1 base and 3 bases respectively, with 14 bases between them. This CDR3 contains 15 residues. CDR3 sequence reads: CASSLRRGNLYEQYF. The CDR3 DNA follows: TGTGCCAGCAGCTTGAGACGGGGGAATCTCTACGAGCAGTACTTC.

The rearrangement links TRBV6-1 to TRBJ2-1; TRBD1 aligns across 8 bases. V trimming: 4 bases; J trimming: 4 bases; junction bases outside the gene matches: 6. The CDR3 totals 15 residues. Germline V gene sequence: CDR1 MNHNS, CDR2 SASEGT. DNA for the CDR3: TGTGCCAGCAGTGCCCGACAGGGGAGGTACAATGAGCAGTTCTTC. It translates to CASSARQGRYNEQFF.

The chain combines TRBV27 with TRBJ2-7; 7 positions agree with TRBD2. Germline V gives CDR1 MNHEY, CDR2 SMNVEV (reference sequence). The CDR3 extends over 15 amino acids. J lost 0 bases, V lost 4 bases, and 6 bases had no gene match. CDR3 loop: CASSSRAGPSYEQYF. DNA of the CDR3: TGTGCCAGCAGTTCGAGAGCGGGACCCTCCTACGAGCAGTACTTC.

The V call is TRBV19, the J call TRBJ1-5, with 10 positions matching TRBD1. The ends lost 5 bases at V and 0 bases at J; junction bases unmatched: 7. There are 17 residues in the CDR3. Germline V gene sequence: CDR1 LNHDA, CDR2 SQIVND (reference sequence). The DNA of the CDR3 is TGTGCCAGTAGTTCGCGGACAGGGGGTTATAGCAATCAGCCCCAGCATTTT. It translates to CASSSRTGGYSNQPQHF.

CDR3 amino acids: CATRAGGLYEQYF. In DNA, the CDR3 is TGTGCCACTCGGGCGGGGGGTTTATACGAGCAGTACTTC. The chain combines TRBV28 with TRBJ2-7; 8 nucleotides match TRBD2. The CDR3 has 13 amino acids. Losses at the gene ends were 10 bases for V and 4 bases for J; bases not matched to a gene: 9. Germline CDR1 reads MDHEN; CDR2 reads SYDVKM.

V and J are TRBV19 and TRBJ2-1; unclear D gene. Germline loops: CDR1 LNHDA, CDR2 SQIVND (reference sequence). V lost 2 bases and J lost 7, with 3 bases in between. The CDR3 totals 11 residues. DNA for the CDR3: TGTGCCAGTAGTATACAGAATGAGCAGTTCTTC. Its translation: CASSIQNEQFF.

The chain couples TRBV29-1 to TRBJ1-2, with D unresolved. The CDR3 runs 14 residues. The germline V gene has CDR1 SQVTM and CDR2 ANQGSEA. V lost 2 bases and J 0 bases, leaving 10 bases between the germline ends. The CDR3 DNA is TGCAGCGTTGAAAGGCGACTAGCTAACTATGGCTACACCTTC. Encoded protein: CSVERRLANYGYTF.

This sequence joins TRBV6-5 and TRBJ2-3; 8 positions agree with TRBD1. The CDR3 consists of 14 residues. Germline V gives CDR1 MNHEY, CDR2 SVGAGI. The junction had 8 bases not matched to a gene; V was cut back by 7 bases and J by 5 bases. The CDR3 reads CASKVDRDKDTQYF. The CDR3 DNA is TGTGCCAGCAAAGTGGACAGGGATAAAGATACGCAGTATTTT.

The chain recombines TRBV6-5 with TRBJ1-1, with 7 bases fitting TRBD1. J lost 4 bases, V lost 6 bases, and 2 bases had no gene match. The CDR3 has 12 residues. In germline, CDR1 is MNHEY, CDR2 SVGAGI. The DNA of the CDR3 is TGTGCCAGCAGAAGACAGGGCACTGAAGCTTTCTTT. It encodes CASRRQGTEAFF.

The V gene is TRBV7-8, the J gene TRBJ2-1, with TRBD2 identical over 8 bases. There are 19 residues in the CDR3. The germline V gene encodes CDR1 SGHVS and CDR2 FQNEAQ. The V segment lost 6 bases and the J segment 0 bases; nucleotides outside the gene matches: 16. In DNA, the CDR3 is TGTGCCAGCAGTCGAACCCCTTGGGGCGGGAGGAGCTCCTACAATGAGCAGTTCTTC. Its translation is CASSRTPWGGRSSYNEQFF. The variable domain in full, completed from reference TRBV7-8 and TRBJ2-1, reads GAGVSQSPRYKVAKRGQDVALRCDPISGHVSLFWYQQALGQGPEFLTYFQNEAQLDKSGLPSDRFFAERPEGSVSTLKIQRTQQEDSAVYLCASSRTPWGGRSSYNEQFFGPGTRLTVL.

The CDR3: CATSRGQGDREQYF. The CDR3, as DNA: TGTGCCACCAGCCGGGGACAGGGGGATCGCGAGCAGTACTTC. This chain connects TRBV15 to TRBJ2-7, with TRBD1 identical over 11 bases. Germline V gene lookup returns CDR1 LNHNV and CDR2 YYDKDF (reference sequence). The V segment lost 5 bases and the J segment 6 bases; nucleotides outside the gene matches: 6. The CDR3 covers 14 residues.

The chain employs TRBV7-8 and TRBJ2-5; D gene unclear. Trimming stripped 2 bases from V and 5 bases from J, with 12 bases between. There are 14 residues in the CDR3. The germline CDR1 and CDR2 sequences are SGHVS and FQNEAQ. The CDR3 here is CASSLILLGETQYF. In DNA, the CDR3 is TGTGCCAGCAGCTTAATACTCCTCGGGGAGACCCAGTACTTC.

The rearrangement uses TRBV19 and TRBJ1-5; tentative D call: TRBD1 (5 bases). The CDR3 spans 15 residues. The germline CDR1 and CDR2 sequences are LNHDA and SQIVND (reference sequence). The V end was cut by 4 bases, the J end by 0 bases, with 10 bases between. The CDR3 DNA follows: TGTGCCAGTAGTAGATCAGGACATAGCAATCAGCCCCAGCATTTT. It translates to CASSRSGHSNQPQHF.